The TCR beta chain described here comes from a study of beta chain features in type 1 diabetes. Regarding the study as a whole: VDJ junctions in type 1 diabetes patients carried more deletions and fewer insertions.

Notes on this clone: Antigen specificity is unknown. Other DNA sequences in the same sample also yield this CDR3.

With V trimmed by 0 bases and J by 3 bases, 0 bases remained unmatched. The CDR3 contains 15 residues. Germline V gene lookup returns CDR1 SGHRS and CDR2 YFSETQ. All of the isolated RNA was reverse transcribed, so expressed TCRB transcripts were sequenced. Method: immunoSEQ multiplex PCR; TCRdb's copy keeps in-frame clones and lacks some. The sample yields about 470,000 clones, 30% seen once. Sorting with CD45RO/CCR7/CD25/CD127/CD95/CD27 yielded naive, central memory, regulatory and stem-like memory CD4+ cells. The chain has TRBV5-1 and TRBJ2-3, with TRBD2 matching over 11 bases. The sequence came from a man between 18 and 29 years old in good health. Sequences were obtained from naive CD4+ T cells from blood. The CDR3, as DNA: TGCGCCAGCAGCTTGGGACTAGCGGGAACAGATACGCAGTATTTT. Protein sequence: CASSLGLAGTDTQYF.